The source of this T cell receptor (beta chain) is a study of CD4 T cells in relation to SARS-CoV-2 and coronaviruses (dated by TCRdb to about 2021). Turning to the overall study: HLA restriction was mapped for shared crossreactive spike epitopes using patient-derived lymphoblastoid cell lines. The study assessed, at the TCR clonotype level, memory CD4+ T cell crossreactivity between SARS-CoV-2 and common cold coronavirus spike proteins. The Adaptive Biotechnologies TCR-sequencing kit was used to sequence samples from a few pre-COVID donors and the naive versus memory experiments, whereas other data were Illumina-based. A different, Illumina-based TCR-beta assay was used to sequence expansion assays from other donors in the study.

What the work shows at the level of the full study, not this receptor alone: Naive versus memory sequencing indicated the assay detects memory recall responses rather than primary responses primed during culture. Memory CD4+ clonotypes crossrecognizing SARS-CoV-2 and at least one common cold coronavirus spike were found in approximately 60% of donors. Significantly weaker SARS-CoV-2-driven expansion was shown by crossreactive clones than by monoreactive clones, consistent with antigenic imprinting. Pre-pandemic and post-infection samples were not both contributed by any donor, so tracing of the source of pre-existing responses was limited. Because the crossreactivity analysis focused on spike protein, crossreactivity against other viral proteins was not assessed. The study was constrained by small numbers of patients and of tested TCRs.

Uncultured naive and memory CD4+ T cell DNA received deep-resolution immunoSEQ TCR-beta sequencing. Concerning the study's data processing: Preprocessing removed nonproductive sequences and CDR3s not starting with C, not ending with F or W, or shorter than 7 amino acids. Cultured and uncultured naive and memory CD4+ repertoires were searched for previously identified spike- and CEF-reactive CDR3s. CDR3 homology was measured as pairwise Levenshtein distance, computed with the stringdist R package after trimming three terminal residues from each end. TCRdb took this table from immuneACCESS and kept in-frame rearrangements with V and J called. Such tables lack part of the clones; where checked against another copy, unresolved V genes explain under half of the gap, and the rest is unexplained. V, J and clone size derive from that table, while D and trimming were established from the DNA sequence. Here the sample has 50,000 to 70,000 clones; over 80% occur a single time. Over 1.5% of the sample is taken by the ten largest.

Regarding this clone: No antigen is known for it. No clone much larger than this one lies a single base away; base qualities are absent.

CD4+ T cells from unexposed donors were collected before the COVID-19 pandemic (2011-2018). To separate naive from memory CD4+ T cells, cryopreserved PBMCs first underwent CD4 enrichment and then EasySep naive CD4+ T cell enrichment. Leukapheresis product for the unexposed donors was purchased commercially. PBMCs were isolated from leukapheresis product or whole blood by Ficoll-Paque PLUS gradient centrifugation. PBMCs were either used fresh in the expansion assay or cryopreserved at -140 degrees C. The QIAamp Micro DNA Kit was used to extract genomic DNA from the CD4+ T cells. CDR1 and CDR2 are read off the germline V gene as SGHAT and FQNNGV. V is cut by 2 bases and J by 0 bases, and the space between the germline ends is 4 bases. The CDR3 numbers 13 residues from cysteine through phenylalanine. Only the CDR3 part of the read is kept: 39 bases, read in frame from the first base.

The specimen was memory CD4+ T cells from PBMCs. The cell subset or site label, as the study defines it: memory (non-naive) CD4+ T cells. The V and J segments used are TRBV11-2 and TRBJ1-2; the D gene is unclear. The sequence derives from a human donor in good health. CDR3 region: CASSLNTNYGYTF. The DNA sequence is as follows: TGTGCCAGCAGCTTAAATACTAACTATGGCTACACCTTC.